Following are 20 T cell receptor beta chains from one sample sequenced in a study of long-term antiretroviral therapy in people with HIV (dated by TCRdb to 2022 to 2024). Sequencing of the TRB variable region was done with the immunoSEQ hsTCRB v3.0 assay at survey level resolution. In its TCRdb copy, this immuneACCESS table keeps in-frame sequences only and misses some clones. Where compared with another copy, unresolved V genes explain less than half of these, and the others have no known cause. The sample records about 20,000 clones, about 86% of which are singletons. Approximately 5% of the sample is held by the ten biggest clonotypes. The sequencing used unsorted PBMCs, collected 1.3 years after starting antiretroviral therapy. These receptors were taken from a man between 60 and 75 years old with HIV.

The J gene is TRBJ2-2, the V gene TRBV5-1, with 13 bases aligning to TRBD2. This CDR3 has 16 residues. With 3 bases clipped from V and 6 bases from J, the junction kept 5 bases outside the gene matches. The germline V gene encodes CDR1 SGHRS and CDR2 YFSETQ. The CDR3 sequence: CASSSTGTSGAGELFF. The DNA of the CDR3 is TGCGCCAGCAGCTCAACCGGGACTAGCGGGGCCGGGGAGCTGTTTTTT.

This clone was detected only once. The chain carries TRBV18 and TRBJ2-7; D uncertain. This CDR3 spans 14 amino acids. V lost 8 bases, J lost 0 bases, and 14 bases lay in between. Germline lookup yields CDR1 KGHSH and CDR2 LQKENI. CDR3 region: CASSTRVFSYEQYF. CDR3 bases: TGTGCCAGCAGTACACGGGTTTTCTCCTACGAGCAGTACTTC.

The chain links TRBV5-1 to TRBJ2-5; 7 nucleotides agree with TRBD2. Germline CDR1 is SGHRS and CDR2 is YFSETQ. V trimming: 4 bases; J trimming: 4 bases; junction bases outside the gene matches: 7. CDR3 length: 14 residues. The CDR3 is CASSPGGGSETQYF. CDR3 sequence (DNA): TGCGCCAGCAGCCCTGGGGGGGGTTCAGAGACCCAGTACTTC.

V is TRBV6-1 and J is TRBJ2-7; 7 positions match TRBD2. V lost 5 bases to trimming and J lost 0 bases; unmatched junction nucleotides: 7. Germline CDR1 reads MNHNS; CDR2 reads SASEGT. There are 15 residues in the CDR3. The CDR3 region has the DNA TGTGCCAGCAGTCGGAGACTAGCCCACTCCTACGAGCAGTACTTC. Translating it yields CASSRRLAHSYEQYF.

The CDR3 spells CASSLASGGPGVVQYF. CDR3 bases: TGTGCCAGCAGCTTGGCTAGCGGGGGGCCGGGTGTCGTGCAGTACTTC. The chain carries TRBV5-6 and TRBJ2-7, with 11 bases matching TRBD2. The CDR3 consists of 16 residues. Germline V CDR1 and CDR2: SGHDT, YYEEEE. Trimming at V came to 0 bases and at J to 9 bases, leaving 11 bases not matched to a gene.

In the case of this clone: A read error may account for a junction end that differs from germline. The rearrangement links TRBV6-5 to TRBJ1-3; TRBD1 aligns across 7 bases. Germline CDR1 and CDR2: MNHEY and SVGAGI. The CDR3 has 14 residues. CDR3 coding DNA: TGTGCCAGCAATTACTCGGGCAGGGGGAACACCATATATTTT. It translates to CASNYSGRGNTIYF.

The rearrangement joins TRBV5-1 to TRBJ1-3; 9 nucleotides line up with TRBD1. CDR3 length equals 16 residues. The V segment lost 0 bases and the J segment 3 bases; nucleotides outside the gene matches: 4. Germline CDR1 reads SGHRS; CDR2 reads YFSETQ. CDR3 loop: CASSLAGTGYGNTIYF. The CDR3 DNA is TGCGCCAGCAGCTTGGCCGGGACAGGGTATGGAAACACCATATATTTT. Full variable domain (outside the CDR3, taken from reference TRBV5-1 and TRBJ1-3): KAGVTQTPRYLIKTRGQQVTLSCSPISGHRSVSWYQQTPGQGLQFLFEYFSETQRNKGNFPGRFSGRQFSNSRSEMNVSTLELGDSALYLCASSLAGTGYGNTIYFGEGSWLTVV.

This clone appeared once. V gene TRBV11-2 combines with J gene TRBJ2-4; no clear D. The CDR3 loop spans 11 amino acids. The V and J ends lost 3 bases and 12 bases respectively, with 9 bases between them. Germline loops: CDR1 SGHAT, CDR2 FQNNGV. DNA for the CDR3: TGTGCCAGCAGCTTGGCTTCGGGTCAGTACTTC. Translating gives CASSLASGQYF.

The chain couples TRBV27 to TRBJ2-5, with 12 bases aligning to TRBD2. Unmatched junction bases numbered 3, after V lost 5 bases and J lost 2 bases. This CDR3 region has 15 residues. Germline-derived CDR1 and CDR2 are MNHEY and SMNVEV (reference sequence). This chain's CDR3 is CASSVTSGGQETQYF. In DNA form, the CDR3 reads TGTGCCAGCAGTGTGACTAGCGGGGGACAAGAGACCCAGTACTTC.

The chain combines TRBV5-1 with TRBJ2-5; D may be TRBD1 (6 bases). There are 15 residues in the CDR3. V dropped 0 bases and J dropped 1 base, with 10 bases sitting between them. Germline values: CDR1 SGHRS, CDR2 YFSETQ. The CDR3 reads CASSLGGTFQETQYF. The CDR3 DNA follows: TGCGCCAGCAGCTTGGGAGGGACATTCCAAGAGACCCAGTACTTC.

The chain combines TRBV29-1 with TRBJ1-2; D is undetermined. This CDR3 is built from 14 residues. V lost 3 bases and J lost 7, with 18 bases in between. Germline V gives CDR1 SQVTM, CDR2 ANQGSEA. CDR3 sequence (DNA): TGCAGCGTTGAGTCCCTAGACAAACCCGGTGGCTACACCTTC. It yields the protein CSVESLDKPGGYTF.

The chain carries TRBV5-1 and TRBJ1-2; 9 positions agree with TRBD1. V was clipped by 4 bases and J by 4 bases; unmatched bases: 5. Germline V gene data show CDR1 as SGHRS and CDR2 as YFSETQ. The CDR3 loop spans 14 amino acids. CDR3 DNA sequence: TGCGCCAGCAGCCCGGGACAGGGAACCTATGGCTACACCTTC. Translation gives CASSPGQGTYGYTF.

V is TRBV14 and J is TRBJ2-3, with 11 bases that match TRBD2. The CDR3 is 16 residues long. The V segment lost 0 bases and the J segment 1 base; nucleotides outside the gene matches: 0. The germline gives CDR1 SGHDN, CDR2 FVKESK. The CDR3 protein is CASSQETSGGTDTQYF. As DNA, the CDR3 is TGTGCCAGCAGCCAAGAGACTAGCGGGGGCACAGATACGCAGTATTTT.

CDR3 residues: CSVGRGTEIEQYF. The DNA of the CDR3 is TGCAGCGTTGGCCGCGGCACAGAAATCGAGCAGTACTTC. This rearrangement joins TRBV29-1 to TRBJ2-7; D ambiguous. Germline lookup yields CDR1 SQVTM and CDR2 ANQGSEA. Deletions cut 4 bases from V and 6 bases from J, with 16 bases between. This CDR3 region has 13 residues.

V usage is TRBV14 and J usage is TRBJ2-1; unclear D gene. V was trimmed by 1 base and J by 10 bases, leaving 14 bases between them. Germline V gene sequence: CDR1 SGHDN, CDR2 FVKESK. The CDR3 is 14 residues long. CDR3 nucleotides: TGTGCCAGCAGCCAAGGTAGTAGCTACGGAGAGCAGTTCTTC. This encodes CASSQGSSYGEQFF.

The chain combines TRBV29-1 with TRBJ2-3; TRBD1 is a possible D gene (5 bases). This CDR3 is built from 13 residues. The V end lost 3 bases, the J end lost 4 bases, and 11 bases lay between the germline ends. CDR1 and CDR2 from the germline V gene are SQVTM and ANQGSEA. CDR3 loop: CSVEVLGPDTQYF. CDR3 bases: TGCAGCGTTGAGGTTCTGGGGCCAGATACGCAGTATTTT.

The V gene is TRBV7-9, the J gene TRBJ2-7; D is possibly TRBD2 (5 bases). Trimming stripped 1 base from V and 3 bases from J, with 10 bases between. CDR3 length equals 14 residues. CDR1 is SEHNR and CDR2 is FQNEAQ in the germline V gene (reference sequence). The CDR3 DNA follows: TGTGCCAGCAGCTTAGGTGCTAGCTTCTACGAGCAGTACTTC. Its translation: CASSLGASFYEQYF.

The V and J genes are TRBV29-1 and TRBJ2-7; D may correspond to TRBD1 or TRBD2 (5 bases each). With 7 bases removed from V and 3 bases from J, the gap between germline ends came to 16 bases. This CDR3 spans 13 amino acids. Germline V lookup: CDR1 SQVTM, CDR2 ANQGSEA. In DNA, the CDR3 is TGCAGCGCCCGACGGGACGGTAACTACGAGCAGTACTTC. Encoded protein: CSARRDGNYEQYF.

This clone turned up a few times. The chain joins TRBV2 to TRBJ2-7, with D possibly TRBD1 on 6 matching bases. Germline V gene lookup returns CDR1 SNHLY and CDR2 FYNNEI. The CDR3 covers 15 residues. V lost 7 bases and J lost 3, with 19 bases in between. CDR3 residues: CASIDRGTEFYEQYF. DNA for the CDR3: TGTGCCAGCATCGATAGGGGGACGGAGTTCTACGAGCAGTACTTC.

CDR3 region: CASSRGSAGGYEQYF. The CDR3 DNA sequence: TGTGCCAGCTCACGCGGTTCCGCAGGGGGCTACGAGCAGTACTTC. V is TRBV18 and J is TRBJ2-7, with 7 bases matching TRBD1. Germline trimming cut 4 bases from V and 3 bases from J; bases unmatched to any gene: 9. Per germline, CDR1 KGHSH and CDR2 LQKENI. CDR3 length: 15 residues.